Below, 25 T cell receptor beta chains from the same sample are listed, as sequenced in a study of regulatory T cells in long-lasting Graves disease. As to time point: persistent/refractory GD, antithyroid drugs over 5 years with positive TRAb. TCR sequences were obtained from RNA taken from PBMCs. Arm-PCR of CDR3 regions and iRepertoire HTBI primers were used to build TCR beta libraries. TCRdb ran MiXCR on the multiplex PCR reads and lists one entry per CDR3 protein. Of 350,000 to 500,000 distinct CDR3 sequences in the sample, approximately 22% were seen once. The sample consisted of peripheral blood mononuclear cells (PBMCs), taken when the disease was refractory, from a patient treated with antithyroid drugs. The receptors come from a female donor with Graves disease.

This clonotype showed up just a few times. The chain recombines TRBV10-3 with TRBJ2-7; 13 bases line up with TRBD2. The ends lost 5 bases at V and 2 bases at J; junction bases unmatched: 12. CDR1 is ENHRY and CDR2 is SYGVKD in the germline V gene. The CDR3 is made up of 18 amino acids. The CDR3 DNA follows: TGTGCCATCAGTTCGACTAGCGGGAGGACCTCTCCAACCTACGAGCAGTACTTC. As protein: CAISSTSGRTSPTYEQYF.

This clonotype was picked up one time. This may come from a read error, since a much larger clone is one base off. The V call is TRBV28, the J call TRBJ2-5; D assignment may be TRBD1 or TRBD2 (5 bases each). The better agreement between TRBJ2-7 and the DNA end casts doubt on the J call. Germline values: CDR1 MDHEN, CDR2 SYDVKM. The CDR3 is 13 residues long. The CDR3 coding sequence is TGTGCCAGCGCCGGGGCGATAACCTACGAGCAGTACTTC. Residues: CASAGAITYEQYF.

Comment on this clonotype: A much larger clonotype is one base distant, so this may be a read error. This sequence joins TRBV7-2 and TRBJ2-2, with D perhaps matching TRBD2 (6 bases). The length of the CDR3 is 14 residues. CDR1 and CDR2 (germline): SGHTA, FQGNSA. Here the CDR3 reads CASRGGPVIGELSF. The CDR3 DNA follows: TGTGCCAGCAGAGGAGGGCCCGTCATCGGGGAGCTGTCTTTT.

The table lists this clonotype with many counts. This chain connects TRBV20-1 to TRBJ2-5; 9 bases agree with TRBD2. Germline values: CDR1 DFQATT, CDR2 SNEGSKA (reference sequence). With 2 bases clipped from V and 6 bases from J, the junction kept 10 bases outside the gene matches. The CDR3 covers 15 residues. CDR3: CSARPLAGVDKTQYF. CDR3 DNA: TGCAGTGCTAGACCTTTAGCGGGAGTGGACAAGACCCAGTACTTC.

The chain combines TRBV7-2 with TRBJ2-3; possibly TRBD1 for D (6 bases). The length of the CDR3 is 13 residues. The ends were cut back, 3 bases at V and 5 bases at J, with 9 bases in the middle. The germline V gene has CDR1 SGHTA and CDR2 FQGNSA. In DNA, the CDR3 is TGTGCCAGCAGCTTTATAGGGGGAGATACGCAGTATTTT. As protein: CASSFIGGDTQYF.

V usage is TRBV5-1 and J usage is TRBJ1-5, with 9 positions matching TRBD1. The CDR3 extends over 15 amino acids. Germline V CDR1 and CDR2: SGHRS, YFSETQ. The junction had 2 bases not matched to a gene; V was cut back by 4 bases and J by 0 bases. The CDR3 loop reads CASSIQGASNQPQHF. The CDR3 DNA is TGCGCCAGCAGCATACAGGGGGCTAGCAATCAGCCCCAGCATTTT.

This clonotype was observed many times. The rearrangement uses TRBV20-1 and TRBJ1-1; D is unresolved. The germline gives CDR1 DFQATT, CDR2 SNEGSKA (reference sequence). The CDR3 length is 12 residues. Trimming cost V 3 bases and J 1 base, with 6 bases left between them. CDR3 DNA sequence: TGCAGTGCTAGGAGGCCGAACACTGAAGCTTTCTTT. This codes for CSARRPNTEAFF.

V usage is TRBV2 and J usage is TRBJ2-7; TRBD2 matches 11 bases. This CDR3 comprises 15 residues. The germline CDR1 and CDR2 sequences are SNHLY and FYNNEI. The V and J ends lost 3 bases and 9 bases, in that order; junction bases with no gene match: 10. Written as DNA, the CDR3 is TGTGCCAGCAGTGACGAGGGACTAGCGGCCCGATGGCAGTACTTC. It encodes CASSDEGLAARWQYF.

Note on this clonotype: A much bigger clone sits one base away, suggesting this may be a read error. V is TRBV30 and J is TRBJ1-2, with unresolved D. The V gene's germline CDR1 is GTSNPN and CDR2 SVGIG (reference sequence). CDR3 length equals 13 residues. CDR3: CAWSVAGSYGHTF. DNA for the CDR3: TGTGCCTGGAGTGTAGCGGGAAGCTATGGCCACACCTTC.

V gene TRBV5-6 combines with J gene TRBJ1-1; no definite D call. V gave up 5 bases and J gave up 1 base, with 15 bases separating them. This CDR3 region has 15 residues. Germline V gives CDR1 SGHDT, CDR2 YYEEEE. The CDR3 DNA reads as TGTGCCAGCAGTTTGCCGAAGCGTGGGAACACTGAAGCTTTCTTT. Its protein is CASSLPKRGNTEAFF.

This clonotype came up a few times. The J gene is TRBJ2-5, the V gene TRBV7-2, with TRBD2 matching over 11 bases. The CDR3 covers 16 residues. V lost 4 bases, J lost 4 bases, and 8 bases stayed unmatched. Germline values: CDR1 SGHTA, CDR2 FQGNSA. The CDR3 region is CASSSLGLAGGETQYF. The CDR3 DNA reads TGTGCCAGCAGCTCCCTGGGTCTAGCGGGAGGAGAGACCCAGTACTTC.

This clonotype was picked up many times. The genes are TRBV12-3 or TRBV12-4 and TRBJ2-2; either TRBD1 or TRBD2 may fit D (5 bases each). This CDR3 contains 15 residues. With 1 base removed from V and 3 bases from J, the gap between germline ends came to 9 bases. In DNA form, the CDR3 reads TGTGCCAGCAGTTTAGACGGGACCCACACCGGGGAGCTGTTTTTT. This codes for CASSLDGTHTGELFF.

This clonotype was counted a few times. This chain connects TRBV25-1 to TRBJ2-5; 11 nucleotides agree with TRBD1. This CDR3 contains 18 residues. J gave up 1 base and V 0 bases, and 7 bases lay outside the gene matches. The germline V gene has CDR1 MGHDK and CDR2 SYGVNS. The CDR3 sequence: CASSEYIGQGAPQETQYF. The CDR3 DNA is TGTGCCAGCAGTGAATATATCGGACAGGGGGCTCCCCAAGAGACCCAGTACTTC.

This clonotype showed up many times. V and J are TRBV11-2 and TRBJ2-1, with TRBD1 as a possible D gene (6 bases). The V gene lost 5 bases and the J gene lost 7 bases, with 12 bases spanning the gap. Germline V CDR1 and CDR2: SGHAT, FQNNGV. The CDR3 covers 13 residues. CDR3 nucleotide sequence: TGTGCCAGCAGCCAAAACAGGGTAAATGAGCAGTTCTTC. Its translation: CASSQNRVNEQFF.

This clonotype was counted many times. V gene TRBV6-1 combines with J gene TRBJ2-1; D call uncertain. V dropped 3 bases and J dropped 3 bases, with 3 bases sitting between them. Germline loops: CDR1 MNHNS, CDR2 SASEGT. The CDR3 sequence is 12 residues long. The DNA of the CDR3 is TGTGCCAGCAGTGACTTCTACAATGAGCAGTTCTTC. This codes for CASSDFYNEQFF.

The chain uses TRBV28 and TRBJ2-1, with TRBD2 matching over 9 bases. Trimming took 8 bases from V and 0 from J; bases not matched to a gene: 2. Germline V lookup: CDR1 MDHEN, CDR2 SYDVKM. This CDR3 spans 14 amino acids. CDR3 amino acids: CASRGGVSYNEQFF. CDR3 DNA sequence: TGTGCCAGCCGCGGGGGGGTCTCCTACAATGAGCAGTTCTTC.

This clonotype was recorded many times. The chain employs TRBV6-1 and TRBJ2-7; D gene ambiguous. Germline V gene data show CDR1 as MNHNS and CDR2 as SASEGT. Trimming stripped 2 bases from V and 1 base from J, with 3 bases between. CDR3 size: 12 residues. The CDR3 loop reads CASSEQSYEQYF. In DNA form, the CDR3 reads TGTGCCAGCAGTGAACAGTCCTACGAGCAGTACTTC.

This clonotype was counted many times. The rearrangement links TRBV6-1 to TRBJ2-7; TRBD1 matches at 8 bases. J was trimmed by 0 bases and V by 5 bases; bases with no gene match: 6. In germline, CDR1 is MNHNS, CDR2 SASEGT. The CDR3 is made up of 15 amino acids. The DNA for the CDR3 is TGTGCCAGCAGTCGGACAGGGAAGGGCTCCTACGAGCAGTACTTC. It specifies CASSRTGKGSYEQYF.

This chain links TRBV7-9 with TRBJ2-7; TRBD1 matches 7 bases. The V gene's germline CDR1 is SEHNR and CDR2 FQNEAQ (reference sequence). This CDR3 region has 14 residues. The trim removed 4 bases at V and 2 bases at J, leaving 5 bases unmatched. The CDR3 region has the DNA TGTGCCAGCAGCTCCGGGACAGTAACCTACGAGCAGTACTTC. Protein sequence: CASSSGTVTYEQYF. Looking up the rest from reference TRBV7-9 and TRBJ2-7 gives the full variable domain: DTGVSQNPRHKITKRGQNVTFRCDPISEHNRLYWYRQTLGQGPEFLTYFQNEAQLEKSRLLSDRFSAERPKGSFSTLEIQRTEQGDSAMYLCASSSGTVTYEQYFGPGTRLTVT.

The chain is built from TRBV5-1 and TRBJ1-6; TRBD1 matches 7 bases. Looked up from germline, CDR1 is SGHRS and CDR2 is YFSETQ. Trimming took 4 bases from V and 4 from J; bases not matched to a gene: 8. The CDR3 runs 16 residues. The CDR3 sequence is CASSPHGQDYNSPLHF. The CDR3 DNA reads TGCGCCAGCAGCCCTCACGGACAGGATTATAATTCACCCCTCCACTTT.

This clonotype was seen ten or more times. The chain couples TRBV28 to TRBJ2-5, with TRBD1 identical over 10 bases. Per germline, CDR1 MDHEN and CDR2 SYDVKM. The CDR3 loop spans 13 amino acids. Losses at the gene ends were 11 bases for V and 5 bases for J; bases not matched to a gene: 8. CDR3 nucleotide sequence: TGTGCCGGGGGGACAGGGGTGCACGAGACCCAGTACTTC. This sequence encodes CAGGTGVHETQYF.

The V call is TRBV28, the J call TRBJ1-1; D unresolved. The CDR3 runs to 14 residues. CDR1 and CDR2 (germline): MDHEN, SYDVKM. Deletions cut 7 bases from V and 0 bases from J, with 12 bases between. The CDR3 DNA follows: TGTGCCAGCAAGGGCCCGACGGTGAACACTGAAGCTTTCTTT. This encodes CASKGPTVNTEAFF.

This clonotype was detected many times. The chain couples TRBV19 to TRBJ2-5, with a possible D match to TRBD1 (6 bases). Germline-derived CDR1 and CDR2 are LNHDA and SQIVND (reference sequence). The CDR3 runs 16 residues. V was clipped by 6 bases and J by 2 bases, with 19 bases between them. CDR3 sequence: CASRLTGSGRQETQYF. In nucleotides, the CDR3 is TGTGCCAGTAGGCTCACAGGGTCCGGTAGGCAAGAGACCCAGTACTTC.

As regards this clonotype: With a much larger clone just one base away, this may be a read error. The chain links TRBV11-2 to TRBJ2-4; 8 nucleotides align to TRBD1. The CDR3 loop spans 15 amino acids. Germline CDR1 is SGHAT and CDR2 is FQNNGV. The junction had 10 bases not matched to a gene; V was cut back by 1 base and J by 11 bases. The CDR3 here is CASSLARGQGHVQYF. DNA of the CDR3: TGTGCCAGCAGCTTAGCAAGAGGACAGGGCCACGTTCAGTACTTC.

This clonotype was detected ten times or more. CDR3 bases: TGTGCCAGCAGGGCCGGGACAGGGGGCTTGGGCAATCAGCCCCAGCATTTT. Protein: CASRAGTGGLGNQPQHF. This chain uses TRBV12-3 or TRBV12-4 with TRBJ1-5, with TRBD1 matching 12 bases. With 6 bases clipped from V and 2 bases from J, the junction kept 8 bases outside the gene matches. The CDR3 contains 17 residues.